The T cell receptor (beta chain) under discussion was sequenced for a study of technical replicates of blood from a handful of donors. Using immunoSEQ multiplex PCR, the repertoire was profiled, and TCRdb retains in-frame clones only, with some absent. The sample has about 69,000 clones, approximately 89% seen once. This CDR3 has 14 amino acids. The germline CDR1 and CDR2 sequences are ENHRY and SYGVKD. The germline V and J ends were trimmed by 0 bases and 7 bases, with 12 bases remaining between them. V gene TRBV10-3 combines with J gene TRBJ1-1; no clear D gene. The specimen sequenced was PBMCs. The source is a human donor in good health. Some clones in this sample may be carry-over from other donors' samples. CDR3: CAISESGGTIEAFF. The CDR3 coding sequence is TGTGCCATCAGTGAGTCAGGCGGAACTATTGAAGCTTTCTTT.